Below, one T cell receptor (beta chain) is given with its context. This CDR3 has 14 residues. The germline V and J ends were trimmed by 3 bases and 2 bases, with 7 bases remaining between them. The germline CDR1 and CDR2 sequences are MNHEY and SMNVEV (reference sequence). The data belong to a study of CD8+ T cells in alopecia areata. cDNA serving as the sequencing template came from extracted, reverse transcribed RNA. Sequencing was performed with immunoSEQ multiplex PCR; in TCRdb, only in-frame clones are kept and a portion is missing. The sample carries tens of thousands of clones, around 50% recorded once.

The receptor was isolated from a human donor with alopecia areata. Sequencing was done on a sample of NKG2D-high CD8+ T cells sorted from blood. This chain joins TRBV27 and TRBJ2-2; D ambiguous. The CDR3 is CASSFARNTGELFF. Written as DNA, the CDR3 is TGTGCCAGCAGTTTTGCTAGAAACACCGGGGAGCTGTTTTTT.